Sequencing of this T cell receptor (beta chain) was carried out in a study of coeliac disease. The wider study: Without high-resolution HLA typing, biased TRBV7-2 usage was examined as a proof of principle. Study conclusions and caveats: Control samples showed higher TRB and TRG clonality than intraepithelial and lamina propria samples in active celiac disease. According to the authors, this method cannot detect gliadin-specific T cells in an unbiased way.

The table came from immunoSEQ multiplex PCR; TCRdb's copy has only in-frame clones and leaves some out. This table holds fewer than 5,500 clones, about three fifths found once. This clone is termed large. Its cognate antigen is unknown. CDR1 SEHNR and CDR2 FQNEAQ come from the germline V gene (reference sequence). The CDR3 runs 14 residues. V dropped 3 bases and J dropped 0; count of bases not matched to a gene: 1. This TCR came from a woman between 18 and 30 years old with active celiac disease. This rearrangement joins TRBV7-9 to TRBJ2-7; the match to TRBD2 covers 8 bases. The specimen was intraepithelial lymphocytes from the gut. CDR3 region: CASSFGTSSYEQYF. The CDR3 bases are TGTGCCAGCAGCTTCGGGACTAGCTCCTACGAGCAGTACTTC.